The clone carrying this T cell receptor beta chain was seen repeatedly, ten times or more. The sample belongs to a study of early T cells in non-severe SARS-CoV-2 infection. Researchers tagged individual cDNA molecules with unique molecular identifiers. Via MiXCR, TCRdb re-called the 5' RACE reads, giving one row per CDR3 protein. Of 85,000 to 100,000 distinct CDR3 sequences listed, approximately 9.9% are singletons. V shed 4 bases, J shed 4 bases, and the junction held 10 bases outside the gene matches. CDR3 length: 16 residues. Germline assignment: CDR1 SGDLS and CDR2 YYNGEE. This receptor was identified in an adult who was a healthcare worker with PCR-confirmed SARS-CoV-2 infection or an uninfected control (not recorded which). J is TRBJ2-7 and V is TRBV9, with 11 positions matching TRBD2. Specimen: whole blood. Written as DNA, the CDR3 is TGTGCCAGCAGCTCTGGAACTAGCGGGGGCATTTACGAGCAGTACTTC. Residues: CASSSGTSGGIYEQYF.